A single T cell receptor (beta chain) is shown here with its context. The data were taken from a study of blood T cell repertoires in COVID-19. Study at large: Both acute and convalescent COVID-19 samples were obtained from the United States, Italy and Spain. PBMCs, B-cell-depleted T cells, or T cells were the source of the cDNA or gDNA that made up the material.

The table came from immunoSEQ multiplex PCR; TCRdb's copy has only in-frame clones and leaves some out. The table records a few hundred thousand clones, more than 70% of them present only once. Germline V gives CDR1 MGHRA, CDR2 YSYEKL. V was shortened by 1 base and J by 2 bases, with 12 bases between the two germline ends. The CDR3 length is 15 residues. The sample was peripheral blood. The chain joins TRBV4-1 to TRBJ2-7; TRBD2 is a possible D gene (5 bases). This sequence was found in a man in his forties or fifties with acute or convalescent COVID-19. The CDR3 reads CASSQGGLQPYEQYF. CDR3 nucleotides: TGCGCCAGCAGCCAAGGCGGACTGCAACCCTACGAGCAGTACTTC.